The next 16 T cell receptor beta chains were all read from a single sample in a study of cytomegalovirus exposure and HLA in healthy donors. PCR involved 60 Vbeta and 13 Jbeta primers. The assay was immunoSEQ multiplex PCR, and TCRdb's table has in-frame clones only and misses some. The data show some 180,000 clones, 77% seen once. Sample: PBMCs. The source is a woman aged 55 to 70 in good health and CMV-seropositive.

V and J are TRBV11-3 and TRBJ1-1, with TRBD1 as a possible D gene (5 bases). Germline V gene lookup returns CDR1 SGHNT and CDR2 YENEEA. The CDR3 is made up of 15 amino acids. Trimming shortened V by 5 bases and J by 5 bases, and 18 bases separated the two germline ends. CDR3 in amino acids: CASSDSGRARTEAFF. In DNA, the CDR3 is TGTGCCAGCAGCGACTCGGGCAGGGCAAGGACTGAAGCTTTCTTT.

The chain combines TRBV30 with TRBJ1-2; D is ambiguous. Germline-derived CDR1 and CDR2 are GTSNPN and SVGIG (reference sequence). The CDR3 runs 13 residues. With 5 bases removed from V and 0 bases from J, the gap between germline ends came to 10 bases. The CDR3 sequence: CAWRRGANYGYTF. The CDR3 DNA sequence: TGTGCCTGGCGGAGAGGAGCTAACTATGGCTACACCTTC.

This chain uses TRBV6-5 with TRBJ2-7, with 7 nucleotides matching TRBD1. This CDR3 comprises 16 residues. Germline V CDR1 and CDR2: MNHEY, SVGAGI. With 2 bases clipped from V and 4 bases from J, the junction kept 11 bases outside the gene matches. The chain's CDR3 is CASSYNRQGRRYEQYF. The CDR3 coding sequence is TGTGCCAGCAGTTACAATCGACAGGGCAGGAGGTACGAGCAGTACTTC.

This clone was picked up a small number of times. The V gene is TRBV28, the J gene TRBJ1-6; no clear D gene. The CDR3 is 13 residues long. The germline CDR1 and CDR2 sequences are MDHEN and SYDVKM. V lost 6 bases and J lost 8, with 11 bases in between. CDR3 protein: CASRDFKDSPLHF. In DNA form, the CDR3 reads TGTGCCAGCAGGGACTTTAAGGATTCACCCCTCCACTTT.

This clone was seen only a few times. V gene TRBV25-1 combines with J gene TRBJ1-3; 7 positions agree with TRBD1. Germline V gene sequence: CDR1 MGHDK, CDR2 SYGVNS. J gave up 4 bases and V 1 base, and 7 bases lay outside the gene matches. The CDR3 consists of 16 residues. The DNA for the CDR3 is TGTGCCAGCAGTGAATCAAGAGGGGGCTCCGGAAACACCATATATTTT. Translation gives CASSESRGGSGNTIYF. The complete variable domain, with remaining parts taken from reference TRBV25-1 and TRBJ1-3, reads EADIYQTPRYLVIGTGKKITLECSQTMGHDKMYWYQQDPGMELHLIHYSYGVNSTEKGDLSSESTVSRIRTEHFPLTLESARPSHTSQYLCASSESRGGSGNTIYFGEGSWLTVV.

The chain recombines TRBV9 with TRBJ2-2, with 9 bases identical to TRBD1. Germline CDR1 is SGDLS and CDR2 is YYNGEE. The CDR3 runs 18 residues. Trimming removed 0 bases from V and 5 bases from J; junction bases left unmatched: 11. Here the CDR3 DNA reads TGTGCCAGCAGCGTAGAAGGGCGGACAGGGGCCCGTACCGGGGAGCTGTTTTTT. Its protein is CASSVEGRTGARTGELFF.

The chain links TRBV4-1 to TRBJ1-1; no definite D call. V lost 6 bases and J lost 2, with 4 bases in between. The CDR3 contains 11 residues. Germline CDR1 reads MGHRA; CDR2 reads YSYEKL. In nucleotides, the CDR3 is TGCGCCAGCAGAATAAACACTGAAGCTTTCTTT. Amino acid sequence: CASRINTEAFF.

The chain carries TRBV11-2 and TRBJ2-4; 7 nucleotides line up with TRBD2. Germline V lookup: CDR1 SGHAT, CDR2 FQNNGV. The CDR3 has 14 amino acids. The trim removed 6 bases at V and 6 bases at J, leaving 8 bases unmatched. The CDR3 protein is CASSNVGGGNIQYF. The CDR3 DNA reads TGTGCCAGCAGTAATGTTGGGGGGGGAAACATTCAGTACTTC.

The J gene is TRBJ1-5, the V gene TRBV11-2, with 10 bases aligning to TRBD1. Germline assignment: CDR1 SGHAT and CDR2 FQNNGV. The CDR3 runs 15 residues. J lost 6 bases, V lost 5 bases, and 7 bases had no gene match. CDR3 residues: CASSRTGGLGQPQHF. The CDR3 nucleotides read TGTGCCAGCAGCCGGACAGGGGGATTGGGTCAGCCCCAGCATTTT.

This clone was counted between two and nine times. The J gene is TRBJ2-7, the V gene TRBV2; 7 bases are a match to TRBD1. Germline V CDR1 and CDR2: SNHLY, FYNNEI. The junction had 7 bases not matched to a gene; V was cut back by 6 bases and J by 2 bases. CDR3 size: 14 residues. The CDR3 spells CASSLQGKPYEQYF. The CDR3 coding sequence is TGTGCCAGCAGCCTACAGGGGAAGCCCTACGAGCAGTACTTC. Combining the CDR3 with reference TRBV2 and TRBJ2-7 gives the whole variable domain EPEVTQTPSHQVTQMGQEVILRCVPISNHLYFYWYRQILGQKVEFLVSFYNNEISEKSEIFDDQFSVERPDGSNFTLKIRSTKLEDSAMYFCASSLQGKPYEQYFGPGTRLTVT.

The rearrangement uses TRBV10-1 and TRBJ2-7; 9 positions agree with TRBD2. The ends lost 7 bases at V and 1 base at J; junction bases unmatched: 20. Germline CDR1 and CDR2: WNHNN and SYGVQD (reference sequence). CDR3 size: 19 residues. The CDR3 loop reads CASKNFSSGPSGASYEQYF. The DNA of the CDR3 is TGCGCCAGCAAAAATTTCTCGTCCGGGCCTAGCGGGGCTTCCTACGAGCAGTACTTC.

The CDR3 DNA reads as TGCGCCAGCAGCCAAGGGGGCAGGGGGGCCGAGCAGTACTTC. It codes for CASSQGGRGAEQYF. V gene TRBV4-1 combines with J gene TRBJ2-5; maybe TRBD1 (7 bases). The tail of the sequence fits TRBJ2-7 better, so the J call may be wrong. The CDR3 consists of 14 residues. Per the germline V gene, CDR1 is MGHRA and CDR2 is YSYEKL.

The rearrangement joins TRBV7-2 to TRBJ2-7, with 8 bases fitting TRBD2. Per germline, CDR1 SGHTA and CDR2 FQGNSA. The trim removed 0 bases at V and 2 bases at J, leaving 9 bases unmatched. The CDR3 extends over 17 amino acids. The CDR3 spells CASSLATVLAGPYEQYF. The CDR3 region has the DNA TGTGCCAGCAGCTTAGCGACGGTCCTAGCGGGTCCCTACGAGCAGTACTTC.

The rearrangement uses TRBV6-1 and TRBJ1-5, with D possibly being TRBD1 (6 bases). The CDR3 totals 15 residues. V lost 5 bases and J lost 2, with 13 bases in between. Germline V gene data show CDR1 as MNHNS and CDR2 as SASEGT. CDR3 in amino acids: CASSSGQSRNQPQHF. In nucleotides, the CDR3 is TGTGCCAGCAGTTCCGGACAGAGTCGCAATCAGCCCCAGCATTTT.

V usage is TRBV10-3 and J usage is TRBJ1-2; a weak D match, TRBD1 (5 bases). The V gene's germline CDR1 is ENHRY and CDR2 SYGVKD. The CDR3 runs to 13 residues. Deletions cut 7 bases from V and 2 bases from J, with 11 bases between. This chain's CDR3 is CAIKGATNYGYTF. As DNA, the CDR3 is TGTGCCATCAAAGGGGCCACCAACTATGGCTACACCTTC.

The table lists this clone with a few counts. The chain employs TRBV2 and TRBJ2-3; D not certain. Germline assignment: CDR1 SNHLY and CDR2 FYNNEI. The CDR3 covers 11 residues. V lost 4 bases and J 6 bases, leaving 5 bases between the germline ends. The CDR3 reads CASSALDTQYF. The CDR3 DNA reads TGTGCCAGCAGTGCGTTGGATACGCAGTATTTT. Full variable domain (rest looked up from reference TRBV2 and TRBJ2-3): EPEVTQTPSHQVTQMGQEVILRCVPISNHLYFYWYRQILGQKVEFLVSFYNNEISEKSEIFDDQFSVERPDGSNFTLKIRSTKLEDSAMYFCASSALDTQYFGPGTRLTVL.